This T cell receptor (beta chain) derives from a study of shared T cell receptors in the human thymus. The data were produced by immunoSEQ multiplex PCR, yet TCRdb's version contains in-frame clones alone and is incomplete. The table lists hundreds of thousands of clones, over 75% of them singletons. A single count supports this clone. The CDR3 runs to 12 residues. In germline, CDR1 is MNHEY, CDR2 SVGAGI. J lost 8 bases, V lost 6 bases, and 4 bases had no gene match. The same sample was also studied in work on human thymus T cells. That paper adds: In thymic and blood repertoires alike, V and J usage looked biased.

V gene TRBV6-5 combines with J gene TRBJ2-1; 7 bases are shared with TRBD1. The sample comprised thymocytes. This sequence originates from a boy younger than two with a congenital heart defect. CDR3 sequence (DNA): TGTGCCAGCAGGCCCCAGGGGGATGAGCAGTTCTTC. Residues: CASRPQGDEQFF.